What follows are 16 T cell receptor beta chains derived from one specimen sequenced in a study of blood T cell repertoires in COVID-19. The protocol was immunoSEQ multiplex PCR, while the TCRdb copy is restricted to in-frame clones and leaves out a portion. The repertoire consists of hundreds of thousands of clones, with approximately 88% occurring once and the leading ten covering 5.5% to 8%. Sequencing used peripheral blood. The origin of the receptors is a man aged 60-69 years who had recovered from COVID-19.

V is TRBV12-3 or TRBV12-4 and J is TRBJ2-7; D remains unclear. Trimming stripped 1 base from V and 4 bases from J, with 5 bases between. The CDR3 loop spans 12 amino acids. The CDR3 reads CASSLVPYEQYF. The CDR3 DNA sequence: TGTGCCAGCAGTTTAGTCCCTTACGAGCAGTACTTC.

As DNA, the CDR3 is TGTGCCAGCAGTTACCCGGCTAGTTTGTCTGGAAACACCATATATTTT. Protein sequence: CASSYPASLSGNTIYF. This chain links TRBV6-6 with TRBJ1-3; unclear D gene. V lost 2 bases and J 1 base, leaving 12 bases between the germline ends. The germline V gene encodes CDR1 MNHNY and CDR2 SVGAGI (reference sequence). The CDR3 length is 16 residues.

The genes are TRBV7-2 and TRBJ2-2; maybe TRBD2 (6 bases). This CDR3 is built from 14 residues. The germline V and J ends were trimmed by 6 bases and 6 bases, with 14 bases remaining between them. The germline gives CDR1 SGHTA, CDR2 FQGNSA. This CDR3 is CASRKRRGAGELFF. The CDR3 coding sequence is TGTGCCAGCAGGAAAAGGAGGGGCGCCGGGGAGCTGTTTTTT. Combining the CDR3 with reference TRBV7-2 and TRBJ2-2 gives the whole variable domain GAGVSQSPSNKVTEKGKDVELRCDPISGHTALYWYRQSLGQGLEFLIYFQGNSAPDKSGLPSDRFSAERTGGSVSTLTIQRTQQEDSAVYLCASRKRRGAGELFFGEGSRLTVL.

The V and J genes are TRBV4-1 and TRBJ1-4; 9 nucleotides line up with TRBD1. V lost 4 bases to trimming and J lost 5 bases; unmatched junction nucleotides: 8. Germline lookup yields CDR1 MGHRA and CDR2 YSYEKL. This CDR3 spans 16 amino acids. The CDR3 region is CASSLQGGTGNEKLFF. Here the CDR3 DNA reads TGCGCCAGCAGCCTCCAGGGAGGGACAGGGAATGAAAAACTGTTTTTT.

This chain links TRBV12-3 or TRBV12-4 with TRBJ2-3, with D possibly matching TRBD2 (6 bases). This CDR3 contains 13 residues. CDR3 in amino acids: CGGTVLLTDTQYF. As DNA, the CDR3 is TGTGGCGGGACGGTTTTATTAACAGATACGCAGTATTTT.

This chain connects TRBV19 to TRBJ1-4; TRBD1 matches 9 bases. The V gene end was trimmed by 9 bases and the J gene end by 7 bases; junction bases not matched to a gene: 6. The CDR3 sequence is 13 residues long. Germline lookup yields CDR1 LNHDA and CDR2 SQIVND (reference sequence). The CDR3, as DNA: TGTGCCAGCTCAGGACAGGGGTTTGAAAAACTGTTTTTT. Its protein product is CASSGQGFEKLFF. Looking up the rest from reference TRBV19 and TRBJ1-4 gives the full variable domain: DGGITQSPKYLFRKEGQNVTLSCEQNLNHDAMYWYRQDPGQGLRLIYYSQIVNDFQKGDIAEGYSVSREKKESFPLTVTSAQKNPTAFYLCASSGQGFEKLFFGSGTQLSVL.

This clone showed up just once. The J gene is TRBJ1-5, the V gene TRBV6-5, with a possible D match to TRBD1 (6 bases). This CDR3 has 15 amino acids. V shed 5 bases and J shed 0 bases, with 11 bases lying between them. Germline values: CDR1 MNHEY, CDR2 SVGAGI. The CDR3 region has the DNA TGTGCCAGCAGTCACAGGGACAATAGCAATCAGCCCCAGCATTTT. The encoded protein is CASSHRDNSNQPQHF.

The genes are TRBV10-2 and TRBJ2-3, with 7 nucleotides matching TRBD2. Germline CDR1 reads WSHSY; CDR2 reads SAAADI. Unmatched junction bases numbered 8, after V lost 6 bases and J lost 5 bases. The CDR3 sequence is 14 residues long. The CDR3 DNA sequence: TGCGCCAGCAGAACGAGCGGGGCGGGAGATACGCAGTATTTT. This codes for CASRTSGAGDTQYF.

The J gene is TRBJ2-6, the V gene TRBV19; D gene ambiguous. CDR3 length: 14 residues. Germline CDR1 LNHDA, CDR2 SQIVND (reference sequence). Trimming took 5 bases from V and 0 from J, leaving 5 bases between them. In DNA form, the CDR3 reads TGTGCCAGTAGTCGTCTCTCTGGGGCCAACGTCCTGACTTTC. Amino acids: CASSRLSGANVLTF.

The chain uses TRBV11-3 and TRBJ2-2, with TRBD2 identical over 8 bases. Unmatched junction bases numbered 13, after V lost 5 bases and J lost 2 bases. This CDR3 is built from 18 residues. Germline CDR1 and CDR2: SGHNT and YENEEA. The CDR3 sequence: CASSPTAGGYANTGELFF. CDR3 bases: TGTGCCAGCAGCCCCACCGCGGGAGGATACGCTAACACCGGGGAGCTGTTTTTT.

Here the CDR3 DNA reads TGTGCCAGCAGTCTATGGGAGGGAGGCGGGAATTCACCCCTCCACTTT. Protein: CASSLWEGGGNSPLHF. The chain uses TRBV27 and TRBJ1-6, with D unclear. The V gene lost 5 bases and the J gene lost 7 bases, with 18 bases spanning the gap. The CDR3 runs 16 residues. Germline V gene data show CDR1 as MNHEY and CDR2 as SMNVEV (reference sequence).

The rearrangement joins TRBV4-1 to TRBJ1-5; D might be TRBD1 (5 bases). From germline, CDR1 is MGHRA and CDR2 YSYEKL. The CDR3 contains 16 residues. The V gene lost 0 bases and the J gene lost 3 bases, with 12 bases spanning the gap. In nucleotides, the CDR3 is TGCGCCAGCAGCCAAGATGGGGCAGGGCTCAATCAGCCCCAGCATTTT. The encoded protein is CASSQDGAGLNQPQHF.

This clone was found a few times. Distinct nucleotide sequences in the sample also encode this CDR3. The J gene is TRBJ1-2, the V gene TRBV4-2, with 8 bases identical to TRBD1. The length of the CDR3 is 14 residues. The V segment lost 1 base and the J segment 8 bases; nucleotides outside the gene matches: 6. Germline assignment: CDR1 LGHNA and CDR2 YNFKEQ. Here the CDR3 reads CASSQAGQGKGYTF. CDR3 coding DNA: TGTGCCAGCAGCCAAGCTGGACAGGGAAAGGGCTACACCTTC.

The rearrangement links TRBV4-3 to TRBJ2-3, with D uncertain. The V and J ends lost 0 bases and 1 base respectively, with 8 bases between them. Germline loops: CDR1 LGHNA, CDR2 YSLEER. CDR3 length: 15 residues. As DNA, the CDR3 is TGCGCCAGCAGCCAAGACCCTCGGGGCACAGATACGCAGTATTTT. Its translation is CASSQDPRGTDTQYF.

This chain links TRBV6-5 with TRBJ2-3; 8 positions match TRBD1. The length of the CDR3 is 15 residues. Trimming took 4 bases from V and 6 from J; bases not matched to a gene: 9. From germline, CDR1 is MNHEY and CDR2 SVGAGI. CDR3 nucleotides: TGTGCCAGCAGTTCCCCCCCAGGGGGCGAGGATACGCAGTATTTT. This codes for CASSSPPGGEDTQYF.

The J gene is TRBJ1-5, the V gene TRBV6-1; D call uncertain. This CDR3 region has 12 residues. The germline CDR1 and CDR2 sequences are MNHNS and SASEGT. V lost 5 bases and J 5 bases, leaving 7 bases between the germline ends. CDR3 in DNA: TGTGCCAGCAGTCCCCCCGATCAGCCCCAGCATTTT. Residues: CASSPPDQPQHF.